The entry that follows covers one T cell receptor (beta chain) sequence. The repertoire was sequenced with immunoSEQ multiplex PCR; TCRdb's copy has only in-frame clones and lacks some. Altogether around 68,000 clones are present, 75% to 95% being singletons, with the ten largest covering around 1.5%. This entry is derived from a study of T cell changes during pregnancy in multiple sclerosis. V lost 1 base and J lost 5, with 8 bases in between. Looked up from germline, CDR1 is SGHTA and CDR2 is FQGNSA. The length of the CDR3 is 13 residues. This specimen was peripheral blood, taken in the third trimester of pregnancy. The source is a female donor with multiple sclerosis, enrolled in a pregnancy study. The chain carries TRBV7-2 and TRBJ2-5; D remains unclear. CDR3 amino acids: CASSLVERETQYF. CDR3 nucleotides: TGTGCCAGCAGCTTAGTTGAGAGGGAGACCCAGTACTTC.